The present T cell receptor (beta chain) was sequenced within a study of cytomegalovirus exposure and HLA in healthy donors. The study's findings and limits: Most TCR sequences proved rare, with some public TCRs found in many donors. Later on, analysis showed that most CMV-associated TCR beta chains appeared to be HLA-restricted.

The CDR3 is made up of 16 amino acids. Germline trimming cut 2 bases from V and 4 bases from J; bases unmatched to any gene: 8. Germline V CDR1 and CDR2: KGHSH, LQKENI. The PCR contained 60 Vbeta and 13 Jbeta primers. Only in-frame clones appear in the TCRdb table, and some are missing; sequencing was by immunoSEQ multiplex PCR. The sample lists around 150,000 clones, approximately 80% occurring once. About this clone: Its target is not known.

The J gene is TRBJ1-5, the V gene TRBV18; 7 positions agree with TRBD1. This TCR came from a woman aged 35 to 49 in good health and CMV-seropositive. The sequencing sample was made of PBMCs. CDR3 in amino acids: CASSPTRQGENQPQHF. In DNA, the CDR3 is TGTGCCAGCTCACCAACCCGGCAGGGGGAAAATCAGCCCCAGCATTTT.